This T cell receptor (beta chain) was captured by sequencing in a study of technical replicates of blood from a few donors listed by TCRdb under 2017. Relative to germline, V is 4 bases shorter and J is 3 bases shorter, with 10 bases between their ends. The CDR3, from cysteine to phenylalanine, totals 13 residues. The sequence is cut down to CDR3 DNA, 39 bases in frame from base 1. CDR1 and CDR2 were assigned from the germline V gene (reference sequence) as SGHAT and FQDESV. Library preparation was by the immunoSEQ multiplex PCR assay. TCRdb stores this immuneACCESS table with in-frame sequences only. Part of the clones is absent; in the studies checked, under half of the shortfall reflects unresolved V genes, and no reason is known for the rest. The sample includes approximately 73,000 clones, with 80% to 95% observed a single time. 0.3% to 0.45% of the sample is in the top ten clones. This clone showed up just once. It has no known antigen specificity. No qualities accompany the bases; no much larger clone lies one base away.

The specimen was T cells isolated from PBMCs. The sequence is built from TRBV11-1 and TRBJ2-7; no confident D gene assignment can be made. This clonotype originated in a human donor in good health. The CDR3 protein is CASSSPTVYEQYF. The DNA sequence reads TGTGCCAGCAGCTCTCCGACTGTCTACGAGCAGTACTTC.